The next 30 T cell receptor beta chains were all read from a single sample in a study of blood T cell repertoires in COVID-19. Clones were read by immunoSEQ multiplex PCR, and TCRdb kept only the in-frame ones, dropping some. The table shows 200,000 to 250,000 clones, with about nine tenths occurring only once. The sequencing sample was made of PBMCs or T cells enriched from blood (not recorded which). These receptors came from a man aged 18 to 35 with acute COVID-19.

CDR3 sequence reads: CASSQDGGTTLAGELFF. CDR3 DNA sequence: TGTGCCAGCAGCCAAGATGGGGGGACGACGCTCGCCGGGGAGCTGTTTTTT. The J gene is TRBJ2-2, the V gene TRBV4-2; tentative D call: TRBD2 (6 bases). V gave up 0 bases and J gave up 6 bases, with 17 bases separating them. This CDR3 has 17 amino acids. In germline, CDR1 is LGHNA, CDR2 YNFKEQ.

The chain combines TRBV11-2 with TRBJ1-4; the D gene is possibly TRBD1 (5 bases). This CDR3 has 16 amino acids. Trimming left V 5 bases short and J 0 bases short, with 13 bases between. CDR1 SGHAT and CDR2 FQNNGV come from the germline V gene. The CDR3 sequence: CASSLPGGATNEKLFF. The CDR3 bases are TGTGCCAGCAGCCTCCCGGGGGGTGCAACTAATGAAAAACTGTTTTTT.

This clone was picked up many times. This chain uses TRBV18 with TRBJ1-1, with D perhaps matching TRBD1 (6 bases). The CDR3 covers 14 residues. Germline V gives CDR1 KGHSH, CDR2 LQKENI. Trimming shortened V by 6 bases and J by 5 bases, and 16 bases separated the two germline ends. The CDR3 DNA reads as TGTGCCAGCTCCCCCAGGACAGACTGGACTGAAGCTTTCTTT. Translated: CASSPRTDWTEAFF.

This sequence joins TRBV11-3 and TRBJ2-2; 8 bases are shared with TRBD1. The V gene end was trimmed by 5 bases and the J gene end by 6 bases; junction bases not matched to a gene: 11. Germline CDR1 SGHNT, CDR2 YENEEA. The CDR3 has 16 residues. DNA of the CDR3: TGTGCCAGCAGCCCAACCGGGACAGGTCCCGCCGGGGAGCTGTTTTTT. Residues: CASSPTGTGPAGELFF.

Regarding this clone: Other DNA sequences from this sample encode an identical CDR3 as well. The gene calls are TRBV28 and TRBJ1-1; D call uncertain. Between the trimmed V and J ends, which lost 3 bases and 4 bases, there was a span of 3 bases. Germline V lookup: CDR1 MDHEN, CDR2 SYDVKM. This CDR3 has 11 amino acids. The CDR3 region is CASSLSTEAFF. CDR3 DNA: TGTGCCAGCAGTTTGAGCACTGAAGCTTTCTTT.

The chain has TRBV9 and TRBJ1-4; 7 positions agree with TRBD1. Germline trimming cut 3 bases from V and 4 bases from J; bases unmatched to any gene: 15. From germline, CDR1 is SGDLS and CDR2 YYNGEE. This CDR3 spans 18 amino acids. Here the CDR3 reads CASSASGGQFSLNEKLFF. DNA of the CDR3: TGTGCCAGCAGCGCATCAGGGGGACAGTTTTCCCTTAATGAAAAACTGTTTTTT.

This chain uses TRBV7-2 with TRBJ2-7; TRBD2 agrees at 10 bases. The CDR3 length is 14 residues. With 5 bases clipped from V and 2 bases from J, the junction kept 3 bases outside the gene matches. Germline V CDR1 and CDR2: SGHTA, FQGNSA. CDR3 amino acids: CASSATSGTYEQYF. As DNA, the CDR3 is TGTGCCAGCAGCGCCACTAGCGGGACCTACGAGCAGTACTTC.

This sequence joins TRBV3-1 (or the pseudogene TRBV3-2) and TRBJ1-1; 8 bases fit TRBD1. Germline V gene lookup returns CDR1 LGHDT and CDR2 YNNKEL (reference sequence). The V segment lost 4 bases and the J segment 5 bases; nucleotides outside the gene matches: 18. The CDR3 has 18 residues. Written as DNA, the CDR3 is TGTGCCAGCAGCCCCGCGGTTGTGAGGGACAGGTTCGGGACTGAAGCTTTCTTT. Translation: CASSPAVVRDRFGTEAFF.

In this sample, this clone turned up once. V and J are TRBV11-2 and TRBJ2-7; D is possibly TRBD2 (5 bases). Trimming removed 0 bases from V and 0 bases from J, with 12 bases in between. The germline gives CDR1 SGHAT, CDR2 FQNNGV. This CDR3 region has 16 residues. The CDR3 bases are TGTGCCAGCAGCTTAGAAGCGGCGGGCCCCTCCTACGAGCAGTACTTC. This codes for CASSLEAAGPSYEQYF. Drawing the rest from reference TRBV11-2 and TRBJ2-7, the complete variable domain is EAGVAQSPRYKIIEKRQSVAFWCNPISGHATLYWYQQILGQGPKLLIQFQNNGVVDDSQLPKDRFSAERLKGVDSTLKIQPAKLEDSAVYLCASSLEAAGPSYEQYFGPGTRLTVT.

The gene calls are TRBV7-9 and TRBJ2-1, with TRBD2 matching over 14 bases. Trimming removed 5 bases from V and 8 bases from J; junction bases left unmatched: 8. Germline CDR1 is SEHNR and CDR2 is FQNEAQ (reference sequence). This CDR3 has 16 amino acids. CDR3 residues: CASSMGLAGVVYEQFF. The DNA for the CDR3 is TGTGCCAGCAGCATGGGACTAGCGGGAGTGGTGTATGAGCAGTTCTTC.

The chain recombines TRBV19 with TRBJ2-1, with a tentative D call TRBD1 (5 bases). Germline V gene lookup returns CDR1 LNHDA and CDR2 SQIVND (reference sequence). This CDR3 has 12 residues. The ends were cut back, 7 bases at V and 10 bases at J, with 14 bases in the middle. The CDR3 reads CASTQGGGEQFF. The CDR3 DNA reads as TGTGCCAGTACCCAGGGTGGTGGGGAGCAGTTCTTC.

This chain uses TRBV6-5 with TRBJ1-2; a weak D match, TRBD1 (6 bases). CDR3 size: 13 residues. Deletions cut 6 bases from V and 4 bases from J, with 12 bases between. The germline CDR1 and CDR2 sequences are MNHEY and SVGAGI. The CDR3 protein is CASSRGQPYGYTF. In DNA, the CDR3 is TGTGCCAGCAGCCGTGGACAGCCCTATGGCTACACCTTC.

This clone has only a few counts. The rearrangement uses TRBV20-1 and TRBJ1-5; D unresolved. This CDR3 contains 11 residues. Germline CDR1 is DFQATT and CDR2 is SNEGSKA (reference sequence). V lost 3 bases and J 4 bases, leaving 4 bases between the germline ends. The CDR3 region has the DNA TGCAGTGCTAGTCATAATCAGCCCCAGCATTTT. It yields the protein CSASHNQPQHF.

This chain uses TRBV6-5 with TRBJ2-1, with unresolved D. Germline V lookup: CDR1 MNHEY, CDR2 SVGAGI. The CDR3 has 12 residues. V was shortened by 6 bases and J by 6 bases, with 9 bases between the two germline ends. CDR3 DNA: TGTGCCAGCAGCAATCCAGGCAATGAGCAGTTCTTC. This codes for CASSNPGNEQFF.

The gene calls are TRBV7-2 and TRBJ2-2, with 14 bases aligning to TRBD2. The germline CDR1 and CDR2 sequences are SGHTA and FQGNSA. V lost 1 base to trimming and J lost 6 bases; unmatched junction nucleotides: 4. This CDR3 has 17 residues. CDR3 residues: CASSLGGLAGEAGELFF. Here the CDR3 DNA reads TGTGCCAGCAGCTTAGGGGGACTAGCGGGAGAGGCCGGGGAGCTGTTTTTT. The complete variable domain, with remaining parts taken from reference TRBV7-2 and TRBJ2-2, reads GAGVSQSPSNKVTEKGKDVELRCDPISGHTALYWYRQSLGQGLEFLIYFQGNSAPDKSGLPSDRFSAERTGGSVSTLTIQRTQQEDSAVYLCASSLGGLAGEAGELFFGEGSRLTVL.

V usage is TRBV3-1 (or the pseudogene TRBV3-2) and J usage is TRBJ2-7; 14 nucleotides agree with TRBD2. Trimming at V came to 3 bases and at J to 3 bases, leaving 7 bases not matched to a gene. Germline V gene data show CDR1 as LGHDT and CDR2 as YNNKEL (reference sequence). The CDR3 has 17 residues. CDR3 protein: CASSQGLAGEKCYEQYF. CDR3 nucleotide sequence: TGTGCCAGCAGCCAGGGACTAGCGGGAGAGAAATGCTACGAGCAGTACTTC.

The chain employs TRBV7-6 and TRBJ2-1; 7 bases map to TRBD2. Germline CDR1 and CDR2: SGHVS and FNYEAQ. The length of the CDR3 is 15 residues. V lost 5 bases to trimming and J lost 7 bases; unmatched junction nucleotides: 11. The DNA for the CDR3 is TGTGCCAGCAGCCCTAGCGGAGCCGGGAGAAATGAGCAGTTCTTC. Translating it yields CASSPSGAGRNEQFF.

The chain couples TRBV28 to TRBJ1-2, with D maybe TRBD1 (6 bases). The V and J ends lost 3 bases and 6 bases respectively, with 14 bases between them. CDR1 and CDR2 from the germline V gene are MDHEN and SYDVKM. CDR3 length: 14 residues. The CDR3 bases are TGTGCCAGCAGTTTCCCGGGACACCTCAATGGCTACACCTTC. Protein sequence: CASSFPGHLNGYTF.

J is TRBJ1-2 and V is TRBV28, with D maybe TRBD1 (6 bases). CDR1 MDHEN and CDR2 SYDVKM come from the germline V gene. V shed 2 bases and J shed 8 bases, with 18 bases lying between them. The CDR3 totals 15 residues. This CDR3 is CASSLRSGPGAGYTF. CDR3 coding DNA: TGTGCCAGCAGTTTAAGAAGCGGACCAGGGGCCGGCTACACCTTC.

The rearrangement links TRBV9 to TRBJ1-2; the match to TRBD1 covers 8 bases. Per germline, CDR1 SGDLS and CDR2 YYNGEE. The CDR3 loop spans 16 amino acids. The V gene end was trimmed by 3 bases and the J gene end by 5 bases; junction bases not matched to a gene: 12. Here the CDR3 reads CASSAGTGQPSYGYTF. In DNA, the CDR3 is TGTGCCAGCAGCGCCGGGACAGGCCAGCCTTCTTATGGCTACACCTTC.

The chain links TRBV6-1 to TRBJ2-2; weak D call: TRBD2 (6 bases). Germline V gives CDR1 MNHNS, CDR2 SASEGT. The length of the CDR3 is 17 residues. V gave up 2 bases and J gave up 4 bases, with 17 bases separating them. CDR3 loop: CASSELIGGSGTGELFF. The CDR3 nucleotides are TGTGCCAGCAGTGAACTGATCGGAGGGAGCGGCACCGGGGAGCTGTTTTTT.

V is TRBV24-1 and J is TRBJ1-2, with TRBD1 matching 10 bases. CDR3 length equals 13 residues. The trim removed 9 bases at V and 7 bases at J, leaving 7 bases unmatched. Germline V gene sequence: CDR1 KGHDR, CDR2 SFDVKD. The DNA of the CDR3 is TGTGCCACCGCGGGTGGACAGGGGGTTGGCTACACCTTC. It is translated as CATAGGQGVGYTF.

This chain connects TRBV7-3 to TRBJ2-1; 10 bases map to TRBD1. This CDR3 has 15 amino acids. V shed 5 bases and J 3 bases; nucleotides not matched to a gene: 4. Germline CDR1 SGHTA, CDR2 FQGTGA. In nucleotides, the CDR3 is TGTGCCAGCAGCCCAAGGGACAGGGGCTACAATGAGCAGTTCTTC. Translated: CASSPRDRGYNEQFF.

The V gene is TRBV30, the J gene TRBJ2-1, with 8 nucleotides matching TRBD1. Germline values: CDR1 GTSNPN, CDR2 SVGIG (reference sequence). The junction had 7 bases not matched to a gene; V was cut back by 1 base and J by 8 bases. The length of the CDR3 is 14 residues. CDR3 sequence: CAWSAGQGVDEQFF. The CDR3 DNA reads as TGTGCCTGGAGTGCCGGACAGGGTGTGGATGAGCAGTTCTTC.

This clone was counted once. The chain couples TRBV7-8 to TRBJ2-2; TRBD2 matches at 9 bases. CDR3 length: 18 amino acids. Germline V gene sequence: CDR1 SGHVS, CDR2 FQNEAQ. V was clipped by 5 bases and J by 7 bases; unmatched bases: 17. The CDR3 DNA sequence: TGTGCCAGCAGCCCCGCGACTAGCGGCCACAGGAGAGGCGGGGAGCTGTTTTTT. This encodes CASSPATSGHRRGGELFF.

The chain has TRBV7-9 and TRBJ2-5; 8 nucleotides agree with TRBD1. Germline-derived CDR1 and CDR2 are SEHNR and FQNEAQ (reference sequence). The CDR3 totals 15 residues. The V gene end was trimmed by 5 bases and the J gene end by 7 bases; junction bases not matched to a gene: 12. The CDR3 protein is CASSPAGDRGATQYF. In DNA, the CDR3 is TGTGCCAGCAGCCCCGCGGGTGACAGGGGTGCGACCCAGTACTTC.

The chain recombines TRBV19 with TRBJ2-5; TRBD1 matches 8 bases. The CDR3 totals 13 residues. J lost 4 bases, V lost 7 bases, and 5 bases had no gene match. Per the germline V gene, CDR1 is LNHDA and CDR2 is SQIVND (reference sequence). The DNA of the CDR3 is TGTGCCAGTACCGCAGGGGGCGTAGAGACCCAGTACTTC. Residues: CASTAGGVETQYF.

The CDR3 DNA reads as TGTGCCAGCAGCTTAGCGCAGGCAGGGTCTGAAGCTTTCTTT. It yields the protein CASSLAQAGSEAFF. This sequence joins TRBV7-9 and TRBJ1-1, with D possibly matching TRBD1 (5 bases). The CDR3 runs to 14 residues. The V end was cut by 0 bases, the J end by 6 bases, with 11 bases between. Germline CDR1 SEHNR, CDR2 FQNEAQ (reference sequence).

The chain recombines TRBV7-9 with TRBJ2-1; TRBD2 might be the D (5 bases). Trimming stripped 5 bases from V and 3 bases from J, with 14 bases between. Looked up from germline, CDR1 is SEHNR and CDR2 is FQNEAQ (reference sequence). This CDR3 spans 15 amino acids. CDR3 residues: CASSKKASSYNEQFF. The CDR3 coding sequence is TGTGCCAGCAGCAAAAAGGCTAGCAGCTACAATGAGCAGTTCTTC.

The chain carries TRBV5-4 and TRBJ2-1; 7 bases line up with TRBD2. With 4 bases clipped from V and 7 bases from J, the junction kept 11 bases outside the gene matches. The CDR3 loop spans 15 amino acids. The V gene's germline CDR1 is SGHNT and CDR2 YYREEE (reference sequence). DNA for the CDR3: TGTGCCAGCAGCCCGCCGGGACTAAAGGGAAATGAGCAGTTCTTC. It encodes CASSPPGLKGNEQFF.